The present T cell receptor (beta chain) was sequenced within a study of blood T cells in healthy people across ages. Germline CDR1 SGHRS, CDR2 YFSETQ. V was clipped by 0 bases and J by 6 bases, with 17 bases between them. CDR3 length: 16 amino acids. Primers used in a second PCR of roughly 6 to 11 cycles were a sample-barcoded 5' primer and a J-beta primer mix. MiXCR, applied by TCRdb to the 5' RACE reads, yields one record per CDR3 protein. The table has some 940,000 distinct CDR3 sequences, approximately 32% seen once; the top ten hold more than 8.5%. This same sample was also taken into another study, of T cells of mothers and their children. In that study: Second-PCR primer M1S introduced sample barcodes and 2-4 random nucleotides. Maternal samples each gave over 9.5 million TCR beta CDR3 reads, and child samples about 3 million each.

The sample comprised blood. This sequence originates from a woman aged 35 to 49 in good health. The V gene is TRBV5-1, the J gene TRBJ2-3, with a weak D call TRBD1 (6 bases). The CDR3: CASSLEEGQLGDTQYF. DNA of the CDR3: TGCGCCAGCAGCTTGGAAGAGGGACAATTGGGGGATACGCAGTATTTT.